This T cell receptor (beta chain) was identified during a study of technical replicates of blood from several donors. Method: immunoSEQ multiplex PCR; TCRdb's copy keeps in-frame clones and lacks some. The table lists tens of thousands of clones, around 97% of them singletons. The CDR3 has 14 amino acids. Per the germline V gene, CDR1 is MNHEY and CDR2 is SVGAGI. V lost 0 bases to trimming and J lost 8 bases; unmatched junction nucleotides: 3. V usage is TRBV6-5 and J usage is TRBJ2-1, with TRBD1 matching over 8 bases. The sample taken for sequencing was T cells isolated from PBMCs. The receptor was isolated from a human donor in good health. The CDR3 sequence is CASSYSYRGDEQFF. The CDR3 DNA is TGTGCCAGCAGTTACTCCTACAGGGGGGATGAGCAGTTCTTC.